This T cell receptor (beta chain) was profiled in a study of T cells in Graves' hyperthyroidism and ophthalmopathy. Amplification targeted TCR beta CDR3 regions from RNA transcripts. The HTBI primer set drove a first-round RT-PCR of the TCR CDR3. TCRdb re-derived calls from the multiplex PCR reads in MiXCR, one entry per CDR3 protein. There are about 420,000 distinct CDR3 sequences in the sample; around a sixth occur only once, and over 7.5% lies in the top ten. Germline CDR1 is SGHTA and CDR2 is FQGNSA. V was clipped by 1 base and J by 4 bases, with 10 bases between them. The CDR3 consists of 14 residues. Many counts were recorded for this clonotype. Hyperthyroidism, newly diagnosed and lasting under 2 months, affected patients aged 18 to 65.

The sequence came from a woman aged 18-35 years with Graves' hyperthyroidism. The rearrangement uses TRBV7-2 and TRBJ1-2, with D perhaps TRBD1 (5 bases). Sample: blood. The CDR3 is CASSLGAGRYGYTF. In DNA, the CDR3 is TGTGCCAGCAGCTTAGGGGCAGGGCGCTATGGCTACACCTTC. Complete variable domain (other parts from reference TRBV7-2 and TRBJ1-2): GAGVSQSPSNKVTEKGKDVELRCDPISGHTALYWYRQSLGQGLEFLIYFQGNSAPDKSGLPSDRFSAERTGGSVSTLTIQRTQQEDSAVYLCASSLGAGRYGYTFGSGTRLTVV.